One and the same sample provided the 20 T cell receptor beta chains below, sequenced in a study of blood T cells in healthy people across ages. For the second PCR, which ran for about 7 to 11 cycles, a sample-barcoded 5' primer and a J-beta primer mix were used. TCRdb re-called the 5' RACE reads through MiXCR, storing one row per CDR3 protein. The table lists fewer than 1,000,000 distinct CDR3 sequences, 40% to 50% of them singletons. The sequencing sample was made of blood. These receptors were collected from a man aged 55 to 69 in good health.

There are a few counts of this clonotype. The CDR3: CASSLLHPKSFSYNSPLHF. The CDR3 DNA reads as TGTGCCAGCAGTTTATTACACCCCAAGAGTTTCAGCTATAATTCACCCCTCCACTTT. The J gene is TRBJ1-6, the V gene TRBV12-3 or TRBV12-4; D is uncertain. The CDR3 consists of 19 residues. V was shortened by 2 bases and J by 3 bases, with 20 bases between the two germline ends.

V gene TRBV7-2 combines with J gene TRBJ2-5, with D unresolved. Trimming shortened V by 5 bases and J by 2 bases, and 15 bases separated the two germline ends. From germline, CDR1 is SGHTA and CDR2 FQGNSA. The CDR3 extends over 15 amino acids. As DNA, the CDR3 is TGTGCCAGCAGCCCAGTAGCCCCTGGACAAGAGACCCAGTACTTC. It codes for CASSPVAPGQETQYF.

The rearrangement uses TRBV7-2 and TRBJ1-1; D not resolved. Per the germline V gene, CDR1 is SGHTA and CDR2 is FQGNSA. Trimming shortened V by 4 bases and J by 6 bases, and 15 bases separated the two germline ends. The CDR3 has 14 residues. CDR3 sequence: CASSWKAATSEAFF. The CDR3 DNA sequence: TGTGCCAGCAGCTGGAAGGCCGCTACATCTGAAGCTTTCTTT.

This clonotype showed up many times. The DNA for the CDR3 is TGTGCCAGCGGATCCGGGACAGGGTCCTACGAGCAGTACTTC. This codes for CASGSGTGSYEQYF. The chain joins TRBV25-1 to TRBJ2-7, with 9 bases lining up with TRBD1. Trimming cost V 8 bases and J 1 base; bases outside gene matches: 6. Germline lookup yields CDR1 MGHDK and CDR2 SYGVNS. The CDR3 spans 14 residues.

The gene calls are TRBV6-2 or TRBV6-3 and TRBJ2-7; TRBD2 matches 8 bases. The V gene end was trimmed by 6 bases and the J gene end by 0 bases; junction bases not matched to a gene: 7. CDR1 is MNHEY and CDR2 is SVGEGT in the germline V gene. This CDR3 has 15 residues. The CDR3 sequence is CASRSGGAPSYEQYF. The CDR3 bases are TGTGCCAGCAGGAGCGGGGGCGCGCCCTCCTACGAGCAGTACTTC.

This chain links TRBV12-3 or TRBV12-4 with TRBJ1-1; no firm D call. Trimming pared 3 bases from V and 0 bases from J, leaving 5 bases between. The CDR3 is made up of 13 amino acids. The CDR3 nucleotides are TGTGCCAGCAGTTTGTGGATGAACACTGAAGCTTTCTTT. It specifies CASSLWMNTEAFF.

This clonotype was seen a handful of times. A read error may explain this, as a much larger clone is one base away. The V and J genes are TRBV7-6 and TRBJ2-7, with D possibly matching TRBD1 (5 bases). The length of the CDR3 is 14 residues. Per germline, CDR1 SGHVS and CDR2 FNYEAQ. Trimming shortened V by 5 bases and J by 7 bases, and 18 bases separated the two germline ends. In DNA, the CDR3 is TGTGCCAGCAGCACCGCTGGGGCGCGAAATGAGCAGTACTTC. Its protein is CASSTAGARNEQYF.

The table lists this clonotype with many counts. This chain joins TRBV12-3 or TRBV12-4 and TRBJ1-6; 7 bases line up with TRBD1. Trimming at V came to 3 bases and at J to 8 bases, leaving 10 bases not matched to a gene. The CDR3 sequence is 16 residues long. This CDR3 reads CASSFQGRQGYSPLHF. The CDR3 coding sequence is TGTGCCAGCAGTTTTCAAGGGAGACAGGGTTATTCACCCCTCCACTTT.

V is TRBV12-3 or TRBV12-4 and J is TRBJ1-5; a weak D match, TRBD1 (5 bases). V shed 6 bases and J shed 6 bases, with 15 bases lying between them. This CDR3 contains 14 residues. CDR3 DNA sequence: TGTGCCAGCAGCTTCGGGGGGAAGGGTCAGCCCCAGCATTTT. It codes for CASSFGGKGQPQHF.

This clonotype was detected a few times. The chain couples TRBV20-1 to TRBJ2-4; no definite D call. The J call may not be correct, given that the DNA end is closer to TRBJ2-7. The germline CDR1 and CDR2 sequences are DFQATT and SNEGSKA (reference sequence). This CDR3 comprises 12 residues. This CDR3 is CSATTYTSEQYF. CDR3 bases: TGCAGTGCTACCACTTATACCAGCGAGCAGTACTTC.

The rearrangement links TRBV20-1 to TRBJ2-1; D call uncertain. The CDR3 sequence is 12 residues long. From germline, CDR1 is DFQATT and CDR2 SNEGSKA (reference sequence). Trimming shortened V by 0 bases and J by 5 bases, and 5 bases separated the two germline ends. CDR3 bases: TGCAGTGCTAGAGAATCGGACAATGAGCAGTTCTTC. It specifies CSARESDNEQFF.

CDR3 protein: CASSLEGGLNTEAFF. CDR3 coding DNA: TGTGCCAGCAGCTTAGAGGGCGGTTTGAACACTGAAGCTTTCTTT. The V call is TRBV11-2, the J call TRBJ1-1; D is undetermined. The V gene lost 0 bases and the J gene lost 0 bases, with 8 bases spanning the gap. CDR1 and CDR2 from the germline V gene are SGHAT and FQNNGV. The length of the CDR3 is 15 residues. The entire variable domain, with the rest obtained from reference TRBV11-2 and TRBJ1-1, is as follows: EAGVAQSPRYKIIEKRQSVAFWCNPISGHATLYWYQQILGQGPKLLIQFQNNGVVDDSQLPKDRFSAERLKGVDSTLKIQPAKLEDSAVYLCASSLEGGLNTEAFFGQGTRLTVV.

The V call is TRBV10-3, the J call TRBJ2-7; weak D call: TRBD1 (5 bases). This CDR3 spans 11 amino acids. Germline V gene data show CDR1 as ENHRY and CDR2 as SYGVKD. The V gene lost 4 bases and the J gene lost 5 bases, with 6 bases spanning the gap. CDR3 loop: CAISARDEQYF. The CDR3 DNA reads as TGTGCCATCAGTGCCAGGGACGAGCAGTACTTC.

The genes are TRBV3-1 and TRBJ2-3, with 13 positions matching TRBD2. V lost 4 bases and J lost 4; bases outside the gene matches: 8. CDR1 is LGHDT, CDR2 YNNKEL, per germline (reference sequence). This CDR3 is 17 amino acids long. This CDR3 is CASSPYTSGGASDTQYF. The CDR3 DNA sequence: TGTGCCAGCAGCCCATACACTAGCGGGGGGGCATCAGATACGCAGTATTTT.

A few counts support this clonotype. The chain has TRBV15 and TRBJ2-5, with D perhaps matching TRBD2 (5 bases). Germline V gives CDR1 LNHNV, CDR2 YYDKDF (reference sequence). V was trimmed by 2 bases and J by 2 bases, leaving 15 bases between them. The CDR3 extends over 16 amino acids. CDR3 protein: CATSRSGGLGQETQYF. The CDR3, as DNA: TGTGCCACCAGCAGATCTGGTGGACTCGGACAAGAGACCCAGTACTTC.

This chain uses TRBV18 with TRBJ2-1; D unclear. The germline V gene encodes CDR1 KGHSH and CDR2 LQKENI. With 3 bases removed from V and 8 bases from J, the gap between germline ends came to 8 bases. This CDR3 comprises 12 residues. The CDR3 DNA follows: TGTGCCAGCTCACCCACGTCTGATGAGCAGTTCTTC. This sequence encodes CASSPTSDEQFF.

The CDR3 nucleotides are TGTGCCACCAGTGAATCCGGGGGTTACACCGGGGAGCTGTTTTTT. The encoded protein is CATSESGGYTGELFF. The chain has TRBV24-1 and TRBJ2-2; D is perhaps TRBD2 (6 bases). V was cut by 4 bases and J by 3 bases, with 11 bases left in between. Germline values: CDR1 KGHDR, CDR2 SFDVKD. The CDR3 contains 15 residues.

This clonotype was seen more than once but under ten times. This chain connects TRBV20-1 to TRBJ1-1, with D perhaps TRBD1 (6 bases). The germline V gene encodes CDR1 DFQATT and CDR2 SNEGSKA (reference sequence). The CDR3 totals 15 residues. The germline V and J ends were trimmed by 3 bases and 5 bases, with 19 bases remaining between them. The CDR3 reads CSASPPSGARTEAFF. For the CDR3, the DNA is TGCAGTGCTAGCCCACCATCGGGGGCGCGGACTGAAGCTTTCTTT.

In this sample, this clonotype turned up a few times. This chain uses TRBV6-5 with TRBJ2-1; D not resolved. The closer fit of TRBJ2-7 to the DNA end suggests the J call may be wrong. This CDR3 is 13 amino acids long. The germline V gene has CDR1 MNHEY and CDR2 SVGAGI. CDR3 region: CASRASGANEQYF. CDR3 in DNA: TGTGCCAGCAGGGCCTCGGGCGCTAATGAGCAGTACTTC.

Concerning this clonotype itself: Given a much more abundant clone one base away, this may be a read error. The J gene is TRBJ2-5, the V gene TRBV7-2; TRBD2 matches 13 bases. The CDR3 has 16 amino acids. Germline loops: CDR1 SGHTA, CDR2 FQGNSA. Trimming took 5 bases from V and 11 from J; bases not matched to a gene: 14. CDR3 coding DNA: TGTGCCAGCAGCGCGACCGGACTAGCGGGGGCAAATGAGCAGTACTTC. As protein: CASSATGLAGANEQYF.